The 9 T cell receptor beta chains below come from one sample, sequenced in a study of blood T cells in healthy people across ages. A second PCR, run for roughly 7 to 12 cycles, used a sample-barcoded 5' primer plus a J-beta primer mix. Using its own MiXCR run on the 5' RACE reads, TCRdb lists one record per CDR3 protein. The repertoire holds around 1,600,000 distinct CDR3 sequences, with approximately 42% as singletons. The source material was blood. These receptors were obtained from a young woman in good health.

The chain is built from TRBV20-1 and TRBJ2-5, with 7 nucleotides matching TRBD2. Trimming cost V 6 bases and J 4 bases; bases outside gene matches: 5. Germline-derived CDR1 and CDR2 are DFQATT and SNEGSKA (reference sequence). The CDR3 is 12 residues long. CDR3 bases: TGCAGTGCCGCAGGGAGGGTAGAGACCCAGTACTTC. It encodes CSAAGRVETQYF.

This clonotype was detected many times. The rearrangement links TRBV14 to TRBJ2-7; D possibly corresponds to TRBD2 (6 bases). CDR3 length: 14 amino acids. Germline V gene lookup returns CDR1 SGHDN and CDR2 FVKESK. V was clipped by 1 base and J by 5 bases, with 12 bases between them. DNA of the CDR3: TGTGCCAGCAGCCAAGGTAGGGGAGGAAACGAGCAGTACTTC. This sequence encodes CASSQGRGGNEQYF.

This chain connects TRBV4-1 to TRBJ1-2, with 7 bases that match TRBD1. V trimming: 4 bases; J trimming: 2 bases; junction bases outside the gene matches: 10. There are 16 residues in the CDR3. Germline assignment: CDR1 MGHRA and CDR2 YSYEKL. The CDR3 sequence: CASSRLRQGSNYGYTF. The CDR3 DNA reads TGCGCCAGCAGCCGCCTAAGACAGGGATCCAACTATGGCTACACCTTC.

Details on this clonotype: Relative to the germline gene, one junction end is altered; a read error may explain this. The genes are TRBV10-3 and TRBJ1-4; D unclear. Germline V lookup: CDR1 ENHRY, CDR2 SYGVKD. The CDR3 extends over 13 amino acids. The CDR3 DNA reads as TGCGCCATCAGTGGTCTGGCGGGCGGACAACTGTTTTTT. Protein product: CAISGLAGGQLFF.

The chain carries TRBV27 and TRBJ1-2; the match to TRBD1 covers 8 bases. The CDR3 contains 15 residues. The germline V gene has CDR1 MNHEY and CDR2 SMNVEV (reference sequence). V shed 2 bases and J 4 bases; nucleotides not matched to a gene: 6. CDR3 sequence (DNA): TGTGCCAGCAGTTTAACACAGGGGGGAGGCTATGGCTACACCTTC. It yields the protein CASSLTQGGGYGYTF.

The rearrangement links TRBV15 to TRBJ1-4, with D possibly being TRBD1 (5 bases). CDR1 is LNHNV and CDR2 is YYDKDF in the germline V gene (reference sequence). Between the trimmed V and J ends, which lost 3 bases and 5 bases, there was a span of 10 bases. The length of the CDR3 is 14 residues. The CDR3 DNA is TGTGCCACCAGCAGCCCGGGACTCAATGAAAAACTGTTTTTT. This codes for CATSSPGLNEKLFF.

The gene calls are TRBV20-1 and TRBJ2-3; 11 bases align to TRBD2. Looked up from germline, CDR1 is DFQATT and CDR2 is SNEGSKA (reference sequence). The CDR3 consists of 20 residues. The trim removed 3 bases at V and 1 base at J, leaving 18 bases unmatched. In DNA form, the CDR3 reads TGCAGTGCTAGTCCTATAACGGGACTAGCGGTCCCCTGGGGCACAGATACGCAGTATTTT. This sequence encodes CSASPITGLAVPWGTDTQYF.

This clonotype was observed a few times. The V gene is TRBV5-1, the J gene TRBJ2-1; 11 nucleotides align to TRBD2. CDR1 and CDR2 from the germline V gene are SGHRS and YFSETQ. Unmatched junction bases numbered 6, after V lost 2 bases and J lost 5 bases. The CDR3 is 16 amino acids. Here the CDR3 reads CASSFGGTSGDNEQFF. In DNA form, the CDR3 reads TGCGCCAGCAGCTTCGGAGGGACTAGCGGAGACAATGAGCAGTTCTTC.

The table lists this clonotype with many counts. The rearrangement uses TRBV6-2 or TRBV6-3 and TRBJ2-3, with D maybe TRBD2 (6 bases). Between the trimmed V and J ends, which lost 3 bases and 4 bases, there was a span of 17 bases. CDR1 is MNHEY and CDR2 is SVGEGT in the germline V gene. The CDR3 length is 16 residues. This chain's CDR3 is CASSYSPDSGADTQYF. CDR3 bases: TGTGCCAGCAGTTATTCCCCAGACTCGGGAGCAGATACGCAGTATTTT.